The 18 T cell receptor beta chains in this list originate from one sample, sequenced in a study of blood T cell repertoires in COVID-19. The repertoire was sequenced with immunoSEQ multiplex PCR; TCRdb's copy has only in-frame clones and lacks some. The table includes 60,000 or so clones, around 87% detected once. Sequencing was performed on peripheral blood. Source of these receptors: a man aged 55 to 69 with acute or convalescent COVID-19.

CDR3 coding DNA: TGTGCCAGCAGCCGCCCACAGGGGTACGAAACTAACTATGGCTACACCTTC. It is translated as CASSRPQGYETNYGYTF. V usage is TRBV7-2 and J usage is TRBJ1-2; 7 nucleotides match TRBD1. CDR3 length: 17 residues. CDR1 and CDR2 (germline): SGHTA, FQGNSA. J gave up 0 bases and V 5 bases, and 12 bases lay outside the gene matches. Full variable domain (remainder filled in from reference TRBV7-2 and TRBJ1-2): GAGVSQSPSNKVTEKGKDVELRCDPISGHTALYWYRQSLGQGLEFLIYFQGNSAPDKSGLPSDRFSAERTGGSVSTLTIQRTQQEDSAVYLCASSRPQGYETNYGYTFGSGTRLTVV.

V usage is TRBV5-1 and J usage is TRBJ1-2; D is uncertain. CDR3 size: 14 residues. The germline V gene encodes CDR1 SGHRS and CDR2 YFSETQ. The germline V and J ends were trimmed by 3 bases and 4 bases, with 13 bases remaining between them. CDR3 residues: CASSSERETYGYTF. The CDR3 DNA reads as TGCGCCAGCAGCTCGGAAAGGGAGACCTATGGCTACACCTTC.

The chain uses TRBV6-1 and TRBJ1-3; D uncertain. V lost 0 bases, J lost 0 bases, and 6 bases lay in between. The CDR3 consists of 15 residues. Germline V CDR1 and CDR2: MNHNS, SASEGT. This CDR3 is CASSEAPNSGNTIYF. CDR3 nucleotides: TGTGCCAGCAGTGAAGCCCCTAACTCTGGAAACACCATATATTTT.

CDR3 sequence: CASSLEALQETQYF. The CDR3 region has the DNA TGTGCCAGCAGCTTAGAAGCGTTGCAGGAGACCCAGTACTTC. This sequence joins TRBV7-8 and TRBJ2-5; D is ambiguous. Germline lookup yields CDR1 SGHVS and CDR2 FQNEAQ. With 1 base removed from V and 5 bases from J, the gap between germline ends came to 11 bases. The CDR3 consists of 14 residues.

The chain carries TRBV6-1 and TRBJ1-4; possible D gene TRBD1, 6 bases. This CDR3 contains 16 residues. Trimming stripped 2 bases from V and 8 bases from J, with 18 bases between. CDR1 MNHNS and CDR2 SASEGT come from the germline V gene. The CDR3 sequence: CASSETRGTGNEKLFF. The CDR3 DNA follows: TGTGCCAGCAGTGAAACCCGGGGAACAGGGAACGAAAAACTGTTTTTT.

CDR3 sequence (DNA): TGTGCCAGCGCTGAACAGGGGACCCTATGGAATCAGCCCCAGCATTTT. Protein: CASAEQGTLWNQPQHF. The chain combines TRBV2 with TRBJ1-5; TRBD1 agrees at 7 bases. Germline trimming cut 8 bases from V and 4 bases from J; bases unmatched to any gene: 14. CDR3 length: 16 amino acids. CDR1 is SNHLY and CDR2 is FYNNEI in the germline V gene.

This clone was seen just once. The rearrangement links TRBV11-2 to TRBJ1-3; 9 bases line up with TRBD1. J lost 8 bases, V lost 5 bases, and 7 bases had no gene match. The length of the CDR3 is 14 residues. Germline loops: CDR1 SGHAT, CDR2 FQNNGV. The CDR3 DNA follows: TGTGCCAGCAGCCAACAGGGGGCTAGCTACACCATATATTTT. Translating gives CASSQQGASYTIYF.

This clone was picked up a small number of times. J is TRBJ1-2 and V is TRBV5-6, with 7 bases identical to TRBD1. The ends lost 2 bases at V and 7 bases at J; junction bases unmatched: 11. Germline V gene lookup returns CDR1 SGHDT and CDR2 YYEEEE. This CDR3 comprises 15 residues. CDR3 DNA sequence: TGTGCCAGCAGCTTAGGGACAGCCAATATCCGTGGCTACACCTTC. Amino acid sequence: CASSLGTANIRGYTF.

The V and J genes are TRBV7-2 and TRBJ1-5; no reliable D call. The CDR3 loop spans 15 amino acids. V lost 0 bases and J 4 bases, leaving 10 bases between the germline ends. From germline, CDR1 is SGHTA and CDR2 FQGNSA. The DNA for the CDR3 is TGTGCCAGCAGCTTAGCGGCAGGAATAAATCAGCCCCAGCATTTT. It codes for CASSLAAGINQPQHF.

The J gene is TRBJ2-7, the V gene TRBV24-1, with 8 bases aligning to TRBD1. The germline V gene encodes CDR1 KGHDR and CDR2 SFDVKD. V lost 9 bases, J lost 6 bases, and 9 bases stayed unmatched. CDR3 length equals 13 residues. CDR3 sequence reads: CATDRGRSGEQYF. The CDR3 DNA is TGTGCCACCGACAGGGGCCGCTCCGGCGAGCAGTACTTC.

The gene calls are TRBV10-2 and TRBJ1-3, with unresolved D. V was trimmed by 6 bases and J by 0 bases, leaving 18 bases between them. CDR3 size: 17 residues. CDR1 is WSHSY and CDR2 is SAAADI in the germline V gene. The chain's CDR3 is CASRNPSAASSGNTIYF. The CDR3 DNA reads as TGCGCCAGCAGGAACCCTTCGGCGGCGAGCTCTGGAAACACCATATATTTT.

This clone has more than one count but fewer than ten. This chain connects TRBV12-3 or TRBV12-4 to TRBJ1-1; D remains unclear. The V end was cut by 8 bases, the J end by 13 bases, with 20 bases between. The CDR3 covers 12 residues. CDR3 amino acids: CASRRGSGMGFF. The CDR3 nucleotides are TGTGCCAGCCGTAGAGGAAGCGGTATGGGTTTCTTT.

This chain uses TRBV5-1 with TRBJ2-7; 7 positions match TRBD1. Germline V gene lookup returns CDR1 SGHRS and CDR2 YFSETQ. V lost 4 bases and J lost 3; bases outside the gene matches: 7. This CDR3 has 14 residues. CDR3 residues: CASSETGTDYEQYF. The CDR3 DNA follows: TGCGCCAGCAGCGAGACCGGGACAGACTACGAGCAGTACTTC.

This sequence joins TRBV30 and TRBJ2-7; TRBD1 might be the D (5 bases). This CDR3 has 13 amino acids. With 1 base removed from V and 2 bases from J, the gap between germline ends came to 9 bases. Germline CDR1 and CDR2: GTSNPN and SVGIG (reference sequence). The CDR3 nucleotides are TGTGCCTGGAGTGCTGGGGCGACCTACGAGCAGTACTTC. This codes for CAWSAGATYEQYF.

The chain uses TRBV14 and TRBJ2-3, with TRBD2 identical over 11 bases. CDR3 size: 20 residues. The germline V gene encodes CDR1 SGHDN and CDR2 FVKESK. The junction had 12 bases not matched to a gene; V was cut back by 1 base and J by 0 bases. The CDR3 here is CASSQGYSGGAEPSTDTQYF. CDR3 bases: TGTGCCAGCAGCCAAGGATATAGCGGGGGGGCTGAACCCAGCACAGATACGCAGTATTTT.

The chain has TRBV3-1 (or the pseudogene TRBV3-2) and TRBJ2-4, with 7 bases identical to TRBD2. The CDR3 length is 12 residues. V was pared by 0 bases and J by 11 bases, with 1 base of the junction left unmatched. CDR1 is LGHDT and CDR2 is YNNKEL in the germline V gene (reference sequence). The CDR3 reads CASSQERGVQYF. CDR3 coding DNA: TGTGCCAGCAGCCAAGAACGGGGGGTTCAGTACTTC.

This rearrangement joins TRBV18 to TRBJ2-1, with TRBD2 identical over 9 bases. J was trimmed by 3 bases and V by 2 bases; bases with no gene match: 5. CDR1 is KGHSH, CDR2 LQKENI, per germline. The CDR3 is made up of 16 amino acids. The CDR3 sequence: CASSPASGGYYNEQFF. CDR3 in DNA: TGTGCCAGCTCACCAGCCAGCGGGGGGTACTACAATGAGCAGTTCTTC.

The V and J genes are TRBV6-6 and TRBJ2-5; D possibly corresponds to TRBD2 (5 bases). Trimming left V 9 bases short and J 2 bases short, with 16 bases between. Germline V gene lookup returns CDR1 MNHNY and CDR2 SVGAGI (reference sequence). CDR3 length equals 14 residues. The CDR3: CASQGSLGQETQYF. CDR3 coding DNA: TGTGCCAGTCAAGGGAGTTTGGGGCAAGAGACCCAGTACTTC.